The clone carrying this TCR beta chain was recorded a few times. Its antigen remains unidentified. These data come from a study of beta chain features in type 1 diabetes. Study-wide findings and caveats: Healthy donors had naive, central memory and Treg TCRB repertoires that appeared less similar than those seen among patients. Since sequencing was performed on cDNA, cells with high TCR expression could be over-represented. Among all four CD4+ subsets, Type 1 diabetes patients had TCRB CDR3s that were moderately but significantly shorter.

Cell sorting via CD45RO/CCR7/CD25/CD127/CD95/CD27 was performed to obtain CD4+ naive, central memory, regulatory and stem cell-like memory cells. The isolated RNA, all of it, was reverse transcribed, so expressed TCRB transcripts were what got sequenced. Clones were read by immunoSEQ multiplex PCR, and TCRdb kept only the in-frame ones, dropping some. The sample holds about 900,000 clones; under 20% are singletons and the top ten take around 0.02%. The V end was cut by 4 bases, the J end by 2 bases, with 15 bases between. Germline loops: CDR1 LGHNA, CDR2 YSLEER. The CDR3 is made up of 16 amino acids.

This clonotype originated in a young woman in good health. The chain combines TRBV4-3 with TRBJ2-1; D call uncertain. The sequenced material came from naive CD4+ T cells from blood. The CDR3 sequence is CASSRNPPETYNEQFF. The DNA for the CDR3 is TGCGCCAGCAGCCGTAATCCGCCGGAGACCTACAATGAGCAGTTCTTC.